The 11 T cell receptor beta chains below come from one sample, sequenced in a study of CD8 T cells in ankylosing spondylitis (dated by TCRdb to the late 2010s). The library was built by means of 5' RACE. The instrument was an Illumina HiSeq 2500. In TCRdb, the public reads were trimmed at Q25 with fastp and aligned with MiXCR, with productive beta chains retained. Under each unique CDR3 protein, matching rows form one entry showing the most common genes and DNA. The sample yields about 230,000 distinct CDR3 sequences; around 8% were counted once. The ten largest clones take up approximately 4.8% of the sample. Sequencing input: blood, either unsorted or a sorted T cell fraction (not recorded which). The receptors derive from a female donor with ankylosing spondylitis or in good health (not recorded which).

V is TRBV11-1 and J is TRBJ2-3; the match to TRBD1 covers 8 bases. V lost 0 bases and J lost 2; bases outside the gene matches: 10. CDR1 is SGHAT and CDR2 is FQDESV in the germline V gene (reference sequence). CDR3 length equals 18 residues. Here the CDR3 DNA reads TGTGCCAGCAGCTTAGCGAATGCCAGGGGGCTGAACACAGATACGCAGTATTTT. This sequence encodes CASSLANARGLNTDTQYF.

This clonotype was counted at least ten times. CDR3 protein: CASSLPPVGTNYGYTF. The CDR3 nucleotides read TGCGCCAGCAGCTTGCCCCCAGTTGGAACAAACTATGGCTACACCTTC. The gene calls are TRBV5-1 and TRBJ1-2, with D hard to call. The ends were cut back, 1 base at V and 2 bases at J, with 15 bases in the middle. The CDR3 loop spans 16 amino acids. Germline V gene data show CDR1 as SGHRS and CDR2 as YFSETQ.

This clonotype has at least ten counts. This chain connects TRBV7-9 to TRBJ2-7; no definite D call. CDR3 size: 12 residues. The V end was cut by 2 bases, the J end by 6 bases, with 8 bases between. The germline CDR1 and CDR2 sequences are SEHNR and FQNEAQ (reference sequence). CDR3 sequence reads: CASSLTIGEQYF. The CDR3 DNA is TGTGCCAGCAGCTTAACGATTGGCGAGCAGTACTTC.

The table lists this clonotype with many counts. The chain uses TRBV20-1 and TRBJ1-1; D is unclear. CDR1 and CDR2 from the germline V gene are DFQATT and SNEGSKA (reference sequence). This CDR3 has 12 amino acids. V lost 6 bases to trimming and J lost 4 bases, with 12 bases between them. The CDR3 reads CSAYTRSTEAFF. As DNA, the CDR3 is TGCAGTGCGTATACGAGGAGCACTGAAGCTTTCTTT.

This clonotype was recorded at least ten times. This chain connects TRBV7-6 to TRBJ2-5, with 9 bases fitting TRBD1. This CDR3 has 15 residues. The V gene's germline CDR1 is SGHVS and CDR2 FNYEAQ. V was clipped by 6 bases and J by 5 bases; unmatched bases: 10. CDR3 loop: CASSSMDRGWETQYF. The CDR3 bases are TGTGCCAGCAGTTCCATGGACAGGGGATGGGAGACCCAGTACTTC.

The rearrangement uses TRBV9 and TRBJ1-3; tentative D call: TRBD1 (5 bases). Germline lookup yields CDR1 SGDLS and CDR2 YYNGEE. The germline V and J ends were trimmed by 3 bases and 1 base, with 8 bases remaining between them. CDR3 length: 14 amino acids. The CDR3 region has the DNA TGTGCCAGCAGCGCGGGGCAATCTGGAAACACCATATATTTT. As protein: CASSAGQSGNTIYF.

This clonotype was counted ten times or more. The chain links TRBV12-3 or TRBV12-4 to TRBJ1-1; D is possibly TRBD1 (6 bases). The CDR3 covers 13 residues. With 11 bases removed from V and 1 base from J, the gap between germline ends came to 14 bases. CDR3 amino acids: CAGGGQTNTEAFF. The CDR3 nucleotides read TGTGCCGGGGGGGGGCAGACGAACACTGAAGCTTTCTTT.

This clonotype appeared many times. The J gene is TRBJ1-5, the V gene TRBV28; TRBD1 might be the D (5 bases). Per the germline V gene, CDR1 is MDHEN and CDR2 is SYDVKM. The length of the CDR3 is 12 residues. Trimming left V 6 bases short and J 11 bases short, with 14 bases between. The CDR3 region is CASRHDSPTQHF. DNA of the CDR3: TGTGCCAGCAGACACGACAGCCCGACCCAGCATTTT.

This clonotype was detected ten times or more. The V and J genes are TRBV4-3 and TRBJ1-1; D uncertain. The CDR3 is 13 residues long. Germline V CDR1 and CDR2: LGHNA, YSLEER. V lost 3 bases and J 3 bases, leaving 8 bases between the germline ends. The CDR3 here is CASSQRWDTEAFF. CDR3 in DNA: TGCGCCAGCAGCCAGCGGTGGGACACTGAAGCTTTCTTT.

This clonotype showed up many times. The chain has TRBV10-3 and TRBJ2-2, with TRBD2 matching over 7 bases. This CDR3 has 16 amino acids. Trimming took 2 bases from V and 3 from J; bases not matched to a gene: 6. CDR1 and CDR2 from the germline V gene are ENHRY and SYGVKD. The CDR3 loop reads CAISEPRLADTGELFF. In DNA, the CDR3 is TGTGCCATCAGTGAGCCCCGGCTAGCGGACACCGGGGAGCTGTTTTTT.

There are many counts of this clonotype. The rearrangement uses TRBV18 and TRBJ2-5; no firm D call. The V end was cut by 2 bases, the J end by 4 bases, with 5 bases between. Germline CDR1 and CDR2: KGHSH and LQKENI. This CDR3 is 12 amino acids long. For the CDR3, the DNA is TGTGCCAGCTCACCAAGTCTAGAGACCCAGTACTTC. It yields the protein CASSPSLETQYF.